A selection of T cell receptor beta chains follows, all from one sample in a study of identical twins. MiXCR was run by TCRdb on the 5' RACE reads, yielding one entry per CDR3 protein. The sample consists of 500,000 or so distinct CDR3 sequences, approximately 22% of them appearing once. A further study also used this sample, focusing on T cells expressing NK-cell markers.

Sequenced input: CD4+ T cells sorted from blood. All receptors come from a woman aged 18-30 years in good health. Both conserved end residues are part of each CDR3. The D gene is left open where the match is weak. Where a row states a size, it is once, few, many or the class of an expanded clone; other rows omit it.

d_gene: NA
j_gene: TRBJ2-3
abundance: many
v_gene: TRBV7-9
CDR3nt: TGTGCCAGCAGCTCTCGAGATACGCAGTATTTT
CDR3aa: CASSSRDTQYF

d_gene: NA
j_gene: TRBJ2-2
abundance: few
v_gene: TRBV9
CDR3nt: TGTGCCAGCAGCGTACACACCGGGGAGCTGTTTTTT
CDR3aa: CASSVHTGELFF

d_gene: TRBD1
j_gene: TRBJ1-6
abundance: many
v_gene: TRBV20-1
CDR3nt: TGCAGTGCTAGCACCCAGGGGGCGGATTCACCCCTCCACTTT
CDR3aa: CSASTQGADSPLHF

d_gene: TRBD1
j_gene: TRBJ2-1
abundance: NA
v_gene: TRBV7-8
CDR3nt: TGTGCCAGCAGCGGGACAGGGATATCCTACAATGAGCAGTTCTTC
CDR3aa: CASSGTGISYNEQFF

d_gene: NA
j_gene: TRBJ2-3
abundance: NA
v_gene: TRBV20-1
CDR3nt: TGCAGTGCCTCCCCGTATGATGGGAGCTCAGATACGCAGTATTTT
CDR3aa: CSASPYDGSSDTQYF

d_gene: TRBD1
j_gene: TRBJ1-5
abundance: few
v_gene: TRBV20-1
CDR3nt: TGCAGTGCCTCGGACAGGGGCCGAGATCAGCCCCAGCATTTT
CDR3aa: CSASDRGRDQPQHF

d_gene: NA
j_gene: TRBJ2-3
abundance: NA
v_gene: TRBV5-5
CDR3nt: TGTGCCAGCAGCGTACACAGTTTTTTCGGCACAGATACGCAGTATTTT
CDR3aa: CASSVHSFFGTDTQYF

d_gene: NA
j_gene: TRBJ2-7
abundance: few
v_gene: TRBV12-3/TRBV12-4
CDR3nt: TGTGCCAGCAGTTTCCGACCGATCCACGAGCAGTACTTC
CDR3aa: CASSFRPIHEQYF

d_gene: NA
j_gene: TRBJ1-1
abundance: few
v_gene: TRBV7-9
CDR3nt: TGTGCCAGCAGCCTTGGGTTGGGGGACACTGAAGCTTTCTTT
CDR3aa: CASSLGLGDTEAFF

d_gene: TRBD1
j_gene: TRBJ2-4
abundance: NA
v_gene: TRBV20-1
CDR3nt: TGCTGTGCTAGACAGGACAGGGAAAGATTAGCCAAAAACATTCAGTACTTC
CDR3aa: CCARQDRERLAKNIQYF

d_gene: TRBD2
j_gene: TRBJ2-1
abundance: few
v_gene: TRBV20-1
CDR3nt: TGCAGTGCTAGAGCTGGGACTAGCGGTAGTGGGCAGTTCTTC
CDR3aa: CSARAGTSGSGQFF

d_gene: TRBD2
j_gene: TRBJ2-7
abundance: few
v_gene: TRBV4-2
CDR3nt: TGTGCCAGCAGCCAAGTTGCCGGGGGGGCATCCTACGAGCAGTACTTC
CDR3aa: CASSQVAGGASYEQYF

d_gene: TRBD1
j_gene: TRBJ1-6
abundance: many
v_gene: TRBV20-1
CDR3nt: TGCAGTGCTAGACAGGGGGCAGGTTCACCCCTCCACTTT
CDR3aa: CSARQGAGSPLHF

d_gene: TRBD1
j_gene: TRBJ1-1
abundance: few
v_gene: TRBV5-1
CDR3nt: TGCGCCAGCAGCTTGGGACAGGGGATGAACACTGAAGCTTTCTTT
CDR3aa: CASSLGQGMNTEAFF